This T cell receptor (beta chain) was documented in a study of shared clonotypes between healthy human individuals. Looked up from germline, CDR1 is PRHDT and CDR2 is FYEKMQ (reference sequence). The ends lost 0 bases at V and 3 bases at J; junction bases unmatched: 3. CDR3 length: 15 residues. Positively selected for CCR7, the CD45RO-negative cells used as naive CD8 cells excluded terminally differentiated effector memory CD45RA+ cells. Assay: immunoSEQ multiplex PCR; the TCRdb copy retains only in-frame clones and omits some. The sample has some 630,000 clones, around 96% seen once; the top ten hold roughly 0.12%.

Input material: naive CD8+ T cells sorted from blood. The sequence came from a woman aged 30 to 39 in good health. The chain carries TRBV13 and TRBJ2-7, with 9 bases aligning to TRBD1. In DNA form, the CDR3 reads TGTGCCAGCAGCTTAGGACAGGGGGCGGTCTACGAGCAGTACTTC. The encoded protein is CASSLGQGAVYEQYF.